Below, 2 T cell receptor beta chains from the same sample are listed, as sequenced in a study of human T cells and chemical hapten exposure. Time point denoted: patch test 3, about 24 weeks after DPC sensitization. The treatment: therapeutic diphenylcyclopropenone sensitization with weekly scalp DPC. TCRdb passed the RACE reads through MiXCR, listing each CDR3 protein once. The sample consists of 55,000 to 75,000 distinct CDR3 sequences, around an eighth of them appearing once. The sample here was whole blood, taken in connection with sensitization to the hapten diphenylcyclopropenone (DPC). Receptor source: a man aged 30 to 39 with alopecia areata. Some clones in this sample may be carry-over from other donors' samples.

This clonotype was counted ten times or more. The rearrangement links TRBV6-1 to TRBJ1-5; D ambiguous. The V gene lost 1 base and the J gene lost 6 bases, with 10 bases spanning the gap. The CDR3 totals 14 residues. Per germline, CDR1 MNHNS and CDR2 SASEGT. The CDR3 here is CASSEDRFIQPQHF. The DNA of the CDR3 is TGTGCCAGCAGTGAAGATAGATTCATTCAGCCCCAGCATTTT.

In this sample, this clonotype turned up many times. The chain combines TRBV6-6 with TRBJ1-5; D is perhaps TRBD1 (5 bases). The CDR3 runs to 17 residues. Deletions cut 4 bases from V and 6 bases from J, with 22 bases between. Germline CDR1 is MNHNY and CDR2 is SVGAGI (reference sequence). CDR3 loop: CASSWETVGVWRQPQHF. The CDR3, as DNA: TGTGCCAGCAGTTGGGAGACAGTAGGGGTATGGCGTCAGCCCCAGCATTTT.